This is a list of T cell receptor beta chains from one sample in a study of T cell responses to AZD1222 COVID-19 vaccine. Sequencing used immunoSEQ multiplex PCR; TCRdb keeps in-frame clones, though not all of them. The sample includes 150,000 or so clones, about nine tenths of them seen just once. The specimen comprised peripheral blood, sampled 28 days after the second dose of the MenACWY control vaccine. The origin of the receptors is an adult who received the MenACWY meningococcal vaccine as a control. The CDR3 runs from the conserved cysteine through the conserved F or W. Each record gives: CDR3 DNA, CDR3 protein, D gene, J gene, clone size, V gene. The D gene is left open where the match is weak. Clone size is stated in some rows and not others, as once, few, many or a class when expanded.

CDR3nt: TGTGCCAGCAGCTTAGTTAGCTACGAGCAGTACTTC
CDR3aa: CASSLVSYEQYF
d_gene: -
j_gene: TRBJ2-7
abundance: -
v_gene: TRBV7-9

CDR3nt: TGTGCCAGCAGCTTGGACGGCTACGAGCAGTACTTC
CDR3aa: CASSLDGYEQYF
d_gene: -
j_gene: TRBJ2-7
abundance: few
v_gene: TRBV5-4

CDR3nt: TGTGCCAGCAGTTTACTCAGGGCCCCTAGCTATGGCTACACCTTC
CDR3aa: CASSLLRAPSYGYTF
d_gene: -
j_gene: TRBJ1-2
abundance: -
v_gene: TRBV28

CDR3nt: TGCAGTGCAGGGGGGGGCCATGGCTACACCTTC
CDR3aa: CSAGGGHGYTF
d_gene: -
j_gene: TRBJ1-2
abundance: -
v_gene: TRBV20-1

CDR3nt: TGTGCCAGCAGCTTCGACATTTCGGGATACAATGAGCAGTTCTTC
CDR3aa: CASSFDISGYNEQFF
d_gene: -
j_gene: TRBJ2-1
abundance: -
v_gene: TRBV7-2

CDR3nt: TGTGCCAGTAGTTTAGGCAGTAACTATGGCTACACCTTC
CDR3aa: CASSLGSNYGYTF
d_gene: -
j_gene: TRBJ1-2
abundance: -
v_gene: TRBV19

CDR3nt: TGTGCCAGCGGCAGGCAAGCAGCCTACGAGCAGTACTTC
CDR3aa: CASGRQAAYEQYF
d_gene: -
j_gene: TRBJ2-7
abundance: -
v_gene: TRBV12-3/TRBV12-4

CDR3nt: TGCAGCGCACGGGACTACCCTCTTCCCGAGCAGTACTTC
CDR3aa: CSARDYPLPEQYF
d_gene: TRBD2
j_gene: TRBJ2-7
abundance: many
v_gene: TRBV29-1

CDR3nt: TGTGCCAGCAGCTCACAGGGACTGATGAACACTGAAGCTTTCTTT
CDR3aa: CASSSQGLMNTEAFF
d_gene: -
j_gene: TRBJ1-1
abundance: -
v_gene: TRBV7-3

CDR3nt: TGTGCCAGCTCTGTACTTAGCGGGATACAAGAGACCCAGTACTTC
CDR3aa: CASSVLSGIQETQYF
d_gene: TRBD2
j_gene: TRBJ2-5
abundance: -
v_gene: TRBV18

CDR3nt: TGTGCCAGCAGTACGACAGGTCTTAATTCACCCCTCCACTTT
CDR3aa: CASSTTGLNSPLHF
d_gene: -
j_gene: TRBJ1-6
abundance: once
v_gene: TRBV7-2

CDR3nt: TGTGCCAGCAGCGGTCGGACTAGCTACGAGCAGTACTTC
CDR3aa: CASSGRTSYEQYF
d_gene: TRBD2
j_gene: TRBJ2-7
abundance: -
v_gene: TRBV3-1/TRBV3-2

CDR3nt: TGTGCCAGCAGCCAAGATAGGGCGGACGCTGGATACGAGCAGTACTTC
CDR3aa: CASSQDRADAGYEQYF
d_gene: -
j_gene: TRBJ2-7
abundance: -
v_gene: TRBV3-1/TRBV3-2

CDR3nt: TGTGCCAGCAGCTTAGAATACCTCGGACTAGCGGACCAAGAGACCCAGTACTTC
CDR3aa: CASSLEYLGLADQETQYF
d_gene: TRBD2
j_gene: TRBJ2-5
abundance: -
v_gene: TRBV11-2

CDR3nt: TGTGCCAGCAGCTTAGCTAGGGAGGGACAGGGGAACGAGCAGTACTTC
CDR3aa: CASSLAREGQGNEQYF
d_gene: TRBD1
j_gene: TRBJ2-7
abundance: once
v_gene: TRBV7-2

CDR3nt: TGTGCCATCAGTGAGTCGATAGGGGTGGATGGCTACACCTTC
CDR3aa: CAISESIGVDGYTF
d_gene: -
j_gene: TRBJ1-2
abundance: -
v_gene: TRBV10-3

CDR3nt: TGTGCCAGCAGTTTAGTGCTGGGCACCCTTTACAATGAGCAGTTCTTC
CDR3aa: CASSLVLGTLYNEQFF
d_gene: -
j_gene: TRBJ2-1
abundance: -
v_gene: TRBV27

CDR3nt: TGCGCCAGCAGCCCTCAAGAAGGAACTAATGAAAAACTGTTTTTT
CDR3aa: CASSPQEGTNEKLFF
d_gene: -
j_gene: TRBJ1-4
abundance: -
v_gene: TRBV4-3

CDR3nt: TGTGCCAGCACGAAGTTGGGACTAAACAATGAGCAGTTCTTC
CDR3aa: CASTKLGLNNEQFF
d_gene: TRBD2
j_gene: TRBJ2-1
abundance: -
v_gene: TRBV25-1

CDR3nt: TGTGCCAGCAGCCAAGGGCCTCCCTACGAGCAGTACTTC
CDR3aa: CASSQGPPYEQYF
d_gene: -
j_gene: TRBJ2-7
abundance: -
v_gene: TRBV3-1/TRBV3-2

CDR3nt: TGCGCCAGCAGCTTGGGGATGAACACTGAAGCTTTCTTT
CDR3aa: CASSLGMNTEAFF
d_gene: -
j_gene: TRBJ1-1
abundance: -
v_gene: TRBV5-1

CDR3nt: TGTGCCAGCAGCCAAGACCGTACCCCCAAGGGGAGGGGGGAAGGAAACACCATATATTTT
CDR3aa: CASSQDRTPKGRGEGNTIYF
d_gene: -
j_gene: TRBJ1-3
abundance: -
v_gene: TRBV3-1/TRBV3-2